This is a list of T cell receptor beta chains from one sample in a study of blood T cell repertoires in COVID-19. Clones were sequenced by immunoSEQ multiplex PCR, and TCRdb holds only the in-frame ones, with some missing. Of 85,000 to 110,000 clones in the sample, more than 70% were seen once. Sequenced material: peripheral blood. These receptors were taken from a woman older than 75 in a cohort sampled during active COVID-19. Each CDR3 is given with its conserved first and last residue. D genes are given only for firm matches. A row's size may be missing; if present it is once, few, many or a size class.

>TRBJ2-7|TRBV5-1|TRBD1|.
TGCGCCAGCAGTCCATCCCCGGACAGGTTATACGAGCAGTACTTC
CASSPSPDRLYEQYF
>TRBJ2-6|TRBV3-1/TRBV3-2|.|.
TGTGCCAGCAGCCAACAGGGGGCCAACGTCCTGACTTTC
CASSQQGANVLTF
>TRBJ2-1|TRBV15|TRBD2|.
TGTGCCACCAGCAGAGTTGGCGGGAGGAATGAGCAGTTCTTC
CATSRVGGRNEQFF
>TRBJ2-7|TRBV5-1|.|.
TGCGCCAGCAGCTTGGTTGATAGGGACAACTACGAGCAGTACTTC
CASSLVDRDNYEQYF
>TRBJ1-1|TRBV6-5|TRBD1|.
TGTGCCAGCAGTTACTCTCGGGACAGCATGAACACTGAAGCTTTCTTT
CASSYSRDSMNTEAFF
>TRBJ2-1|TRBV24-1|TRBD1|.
TGTGCCACCAGTGATCTCAGACAGGGGCTCAATGAGCAGTTCTTC
CATSDLRQGLNEQFF
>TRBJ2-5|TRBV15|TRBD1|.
TGTGCCACCACTAGGGGGCGGTGGGAGACCCAGTACTTC
CATTRGRWETQYF
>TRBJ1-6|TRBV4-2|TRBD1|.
TGTGCCAGCAGCCAAGACCCCGGACAGGCTAATTCACCCCTCCACTTT
CASSQDPGQANSPLHF
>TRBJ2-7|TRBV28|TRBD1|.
TGTGCCAGCAGTCGACTAACAGGGGGCGATCCCTACGAGCAGTACTTC
CASSRLTGGDPYEQYF
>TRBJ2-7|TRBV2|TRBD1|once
TGTGCCAGCAGGAGGGGTGGACAGGAGACCTACGAGCAGTACTTC
CASRRGGQETYEQYF
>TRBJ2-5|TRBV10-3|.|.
TGTGCCATCAGGGCCTATGAGCAGGTCCAAGAGACCCAGTACTTC
CAIRAYEQVQETQYF
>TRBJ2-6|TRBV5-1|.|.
TGCGCCAGCAGCTTGTATACTGGGGCCAACGTCCTGACTTTC
CASSLYTGANVLTF
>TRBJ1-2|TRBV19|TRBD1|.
TGTGCCAGTAGTATAGATCAGGGGGCGACTAACTATGGCTACACCTTC
CASSIDQGATNYGYTF
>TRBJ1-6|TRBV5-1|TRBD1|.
TGCGCCAGCAGCCCCGGGACAGGGGGCGGATCACCCCTCCACTTT
CASSPGTGGGSPLHF
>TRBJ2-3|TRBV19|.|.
TGTGCCAGTAGTATTGATCGACAGATTAGCACAGATACGCAGTATTTT
CASSIDRQISTDTQYF
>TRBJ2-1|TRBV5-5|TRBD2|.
TGTGCCAGCAGCTTGTTCTCTAGCGGGAGTGAGGAGCAGTTCTTC
CASSLFSSGSEEQFF
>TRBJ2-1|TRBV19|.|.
TGTGCCAGTAGTCTTCAGGGGGGTGAGCAGTTCTTC
CASSLQGGEQFF
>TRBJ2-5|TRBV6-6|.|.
TGTGCCAGCAGTTCGACGGAGAAAGAGACCCAGTACTTC
CASSSTEKETQYF
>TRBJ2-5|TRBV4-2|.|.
TGTGCCAGCAGCCAAGGGGATAGCGGAACCCAGTACTTC
CASSQGDSGTQYF
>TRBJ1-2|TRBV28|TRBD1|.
TGTGCCAGCAGTTTAAGGAAGGGGGCCTATGGCTACACCTTC
CASSLRKGAYGYTF
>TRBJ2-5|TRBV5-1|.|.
TGCGCCAGCAGCTTGGTACAGCAAGAGACCCAGTACTTC
CASSLVQQETQYF
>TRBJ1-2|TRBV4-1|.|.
TGCGCCAGCAGCCAAGATTCGCGGGGAATGAACTATGGCTACACCTTC
CASSQDSRGMNYGYTF
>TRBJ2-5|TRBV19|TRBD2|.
TGTGCCAGTAGGACAACCGGACTAGCGGGGGTTAACTTC
CASRTTGLAGVNF
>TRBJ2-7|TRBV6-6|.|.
TGTGCCAGCAGTTACATCGGCGGAACCTACGAGCAGTACTTC
CASSYIGGTYEQYF
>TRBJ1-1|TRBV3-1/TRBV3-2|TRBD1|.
TGTGCCAGCAGCCCGAGACAGGGGACTGAAGCTTTCTTT
CASSPRQGTEAFF
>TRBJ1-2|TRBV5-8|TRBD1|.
TGTGCCAGCAGCTCCATAGGACAGGAACTAATCTATGGCTACACCTTC
CASSSIGQELIYGYTF
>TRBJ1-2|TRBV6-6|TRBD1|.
TGTGCCAGCACCGACCGGGACAGGGGTGGCTACACCTTC
CASTDRDRGGYTF
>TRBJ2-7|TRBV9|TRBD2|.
TGTGCCAGCTCCTCCCGGGGGGGGAACGAGCAGTACTTC
CASSSRGGNEQYF
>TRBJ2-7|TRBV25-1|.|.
TGTGCCAGCAGTGGACAGACATACGAGCAGTACTTC
CASSGQTYEQYF
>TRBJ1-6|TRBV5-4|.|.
TGTGCCAGCAGCTTAGCTGGGAGAAATTCACCCCTCCACTTT
CASSLAGRNSPLHF
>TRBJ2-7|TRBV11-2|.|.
TGTGCCAGCAGTTGGGCGGGGGCGACCTACGAGCAGTACTTC
CASSWAGATYEQYF
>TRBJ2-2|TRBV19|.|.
TGTGCTAGATTCCACGGGGAGCTGTTTTTT
CARFHGELFF
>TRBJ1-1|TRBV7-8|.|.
TGTGCCAGCAGCTTAAGACAGGAGAACACTGAAGCTTTCTTT
CASSLRQENTEAFF
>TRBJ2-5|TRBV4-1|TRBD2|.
TGCGCCAGCAGCCAAGCGCCGGGGGGGCTTGAGACCCAGTACTTC
CASSQAPGGLETQYF
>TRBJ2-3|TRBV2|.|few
TGTGCCAGCACTCGGGGAACTAGCACAGATACGCAGTATTTT
CASTRGTSTDTQYF
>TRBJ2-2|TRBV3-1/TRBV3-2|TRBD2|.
TGTGCCAGCAGCTGGACTAGCGACACCGGGGAGCTGTTTTTT
CASSWTSDTGELFF
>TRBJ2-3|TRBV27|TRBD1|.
TGTGCCAGCAGCTCGGGGGACAGGGTTACAGATACGCAGTATTTT
CASSSGDRVTDTQYF
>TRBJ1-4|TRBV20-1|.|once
TGCAGTGCCTGGAGTGTCGAAAAACTGTTTTTT
CSAWSVEKLFF
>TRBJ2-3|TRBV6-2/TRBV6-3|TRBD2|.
TGTGCCAGCAGTTACCGGCAAACTAGCGGGAGTTACGATACGCAGTATTTT
CASSYRQTSGSYDTQYF
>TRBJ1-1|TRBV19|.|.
TGTGCCAGTCTCCGACGGGGGAGCACTGAAGCTTTCTTT
CASLRRGSTEAFF
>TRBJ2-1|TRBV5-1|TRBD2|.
TGCGCCAGCAGCTTGGATGCTAGCGGGGGGGTTGGTGAGCAGTTCTTC
CASSLDASGGVGEQFF
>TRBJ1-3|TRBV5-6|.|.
TGTGCCAGCAGCTTGGTTTTCTTCGGCGGGGGCGCTGGAAACACCATATATTTT
CASSLVFFGGGAGNTIYF
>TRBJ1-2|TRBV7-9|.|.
TGTGCCAGCAGCCTTAGTAGACAGGCAGTCTATGGCTACACCTTC
CASSLSRQAVYGYTF
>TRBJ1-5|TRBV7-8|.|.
TGTGCCAGCAGCTTAGGGCAGAATCAGCCCCAGCATTTT
CASSLGQNQPQHF
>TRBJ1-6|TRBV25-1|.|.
TGTGCCAGCAGTGAATCCGGGACAATCCTCCACTTT
CASSESGTILHF
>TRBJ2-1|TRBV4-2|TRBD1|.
TGTGCCAGCAGCCAAGATGCGACAGGGGTCAGTTACAATGAGCAGTTCTTC
CASSQDATGVSYNEQFF
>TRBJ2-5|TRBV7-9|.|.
TGTGCCAGCAGCTTTTTTTCGGAGACCCAGTACTTC
CASSFFSETQYF
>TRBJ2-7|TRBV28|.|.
TGTGCCAGCAGTTTGCCCGATCCAAGACAACCCTCCTACGAGCAGTACTTC
CASSLPDPRQPSYEQYF
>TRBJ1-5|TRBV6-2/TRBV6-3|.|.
TGTGCCAGCAGTCTTGGCCAGCCCCAGCATTTT
CASSLGQPQHF
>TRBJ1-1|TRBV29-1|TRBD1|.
TGCAGCGTGGGGGACAGGCCTCGGGCGCCGAACACTGAAGCTTTCTTT
CSVGDRPRAPNTEAFF
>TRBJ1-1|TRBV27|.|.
TGTGCCAGCAGTTTAGGGACACTGAACACTGAAGCTTTCTTT
CASSLGTLNTEAFF
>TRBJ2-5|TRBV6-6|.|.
TGTGCCAGCAGTCCCCACCCGACCGGGGGGCCGTTCCAAGAGACCCAGTACTTC
CASSPHPTGGPFQETQYF
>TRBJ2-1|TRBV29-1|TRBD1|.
TGCAGTCGCAGACAGGGGGCTCGTTCCTACAATGAGCAGTTCTTC
CSRRQGARSYNEQFF
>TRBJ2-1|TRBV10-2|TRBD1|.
TGCGCCAGCAACTTCGTACAGGGGGCGACGGGTAATGAGCAGTTCTTC
CASNFVQGATGNEQFF